The TCR beta chain under discussion was sequenced for a study of CD4 T cells in relation to SARS-CoV-2 and coronaviruses. Regarding the study as a whole: The assay detects memory recall responses, not culture-primed primary responses. In 55% to 75% of donors, memory CD4+ clonotypes crossrecognized SARS-CoV-2 and at least one common cold coronavirus spike.

Of note for this clone: As yet, its antigen is unknown.

CD4+ T cells from unexposed donors were obtained before the COVID-19 pandemic (2011-2018). Assay: immunoSEQ multiplex PCR; the TCRdb copy retains only in-frame clones and omits some. The sample records tens of thousands of clones, 94% being singletons. The CDR3 is 14 residues long. Germline CDR1 and CDR2: SGHRS and YFSETQ. The ends lost 6 bases at V and 5 bases at J; junction bases unmatched: 10. The sample comprised naive CD4+ T cells from PBMCs. Sample subset: naive CD4+ T cells isolated by negative enrichment. V and J are TRBV5-1 and TRBJ2-5; TRBD1 agrees at 7 bases. The TCR was taken from a human donor in good health. CDR3 bases: TGCGCCAGCAAGGAGACAGGGATCGGTGAGACCCAGTACTTC. This translates into CASKETGIGETQYF. Complete variable domain (other parts from reference TRBV5-1 and TRBJ2-5): KAGVTQTPRYLIKTRGQQVTLSCSPISGHRSVSWYQQTPGQGLQFLFEYFSETQRNKGNFPGRFSGRQFSNSRSEMNVSTLELGDSALYLCASKETGIGETQYFGPGTRLLVL.